This TCR beta chain was documented in a study of blood T cell repertoires in COVID-19. This clone was seen more than once but under ten times. Only in-frame clones appear in the TCRdb table, and some are missing; sequencing was by immunoSEQ multiplex PCR. The repertoire holds 250,000 to 300,000 clones, with about nine tenths as singletons. The CDR3 consists of 15 residues. Looked up from germline, CDR1 is SGHTA and CDR2 is FQGNSA. The V segment lost 1 base and the J segment 3 bases; nucleotides outside the gene matches: 3. The chain is built from TRBV7-2 and TRBJ1-1, with 9 bases that match TRBD1. Sequenced sample: peripheral blood. The source of this sequence is a woman between 50 and 59 years old who had recovered from COVID-19. For the CDR3, the DNA is TGTGCCAGCAGCTTAGGCTGGGACAGGGACACTGAAGCTTTCTTT. Translation: CASSLGWDRDTEAFF.